The present TCR beta chain was sequenced within a study of human T cells and chemical hapten exposure. Across the whole study: DPC at 2% was the sensitizing agent, placed on 2 cm by 2 cm of upper inner arm skin. How much TCR each sample yielded varied, mostly because pooled library volumes differed slightly. Study results and caveats: With DPC sensitization, TCRs exceeding 1 in 1000 frequency showed no change.

As concerns this clonotype: The antigen is undetermined.

Using its own MiXCR run on the RACE reads, TCRdb lists one record per CDR3 protein. The sample holds about 120,000 distinct CDR3 sequences, about 13% seen once. Indicated time point: pre-sensitization, week 0. As to treatment: therapeutic diphenylcyclopropenone sensitization with weekly scalp DPC. Every patch test was put on after a blood sample was taken. The receptor comes from a woman in her late teens or twenties with alopecia areata. Some clones in this sample may be carry-over from other donors' samples. The sample consisted of whole blood, taken in connection with sensitization to the hapten diphenylcyclopropenone (DPC).

The CDR3 loop reads CASSEAPGQGATEAFF. CDR3 nucleotide sequence: TGTGCCAGCAGTGAAGCGCCGGGACAGGGGGCGACTGAAGCTTTCTTT. J is TRBJ1-1 and V is TRBV2, with 12 bases fitting TRBD1. Germline trimming cut 0 bases from V and 5 bases from J; bases unmatched to any gene: 4. The CDR3 runs 16 residues. The germline V gene encodes CDR1 SNHLY and CDR2 FYNNEI.